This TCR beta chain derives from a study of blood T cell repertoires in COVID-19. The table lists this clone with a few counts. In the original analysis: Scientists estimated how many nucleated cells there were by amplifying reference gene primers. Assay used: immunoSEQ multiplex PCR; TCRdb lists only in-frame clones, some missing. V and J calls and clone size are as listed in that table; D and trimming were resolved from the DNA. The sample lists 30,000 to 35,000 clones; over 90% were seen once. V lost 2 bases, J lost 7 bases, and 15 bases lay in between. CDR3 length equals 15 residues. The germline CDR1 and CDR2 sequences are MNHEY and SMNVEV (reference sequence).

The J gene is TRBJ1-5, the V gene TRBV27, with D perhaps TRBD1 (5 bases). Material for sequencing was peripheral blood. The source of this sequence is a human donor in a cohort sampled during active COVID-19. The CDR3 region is CASSLRLPGHQPQHF. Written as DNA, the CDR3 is TGTGCCAGCAGTTTACGGTTGCCAGGGCACCAGCCCCAGCATTTT.